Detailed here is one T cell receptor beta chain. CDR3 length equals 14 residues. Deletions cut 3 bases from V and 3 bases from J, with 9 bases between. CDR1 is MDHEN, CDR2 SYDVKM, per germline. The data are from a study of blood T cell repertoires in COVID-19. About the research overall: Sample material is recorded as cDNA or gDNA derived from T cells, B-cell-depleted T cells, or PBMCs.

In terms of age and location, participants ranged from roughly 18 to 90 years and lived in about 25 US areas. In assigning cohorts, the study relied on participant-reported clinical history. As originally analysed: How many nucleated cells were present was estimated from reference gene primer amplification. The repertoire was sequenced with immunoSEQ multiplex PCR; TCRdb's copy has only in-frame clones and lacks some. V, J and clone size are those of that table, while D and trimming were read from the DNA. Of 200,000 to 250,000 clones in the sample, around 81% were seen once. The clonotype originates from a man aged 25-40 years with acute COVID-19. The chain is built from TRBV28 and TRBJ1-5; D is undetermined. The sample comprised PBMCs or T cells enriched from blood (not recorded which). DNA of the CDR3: TGTGCCAGCAGTTTGAGGCGGCTCAATCAGCCCCAGCATTTT. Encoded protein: CASSLRRLNQPQHF. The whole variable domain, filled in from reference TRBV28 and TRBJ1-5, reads DVKVTQSSRYLVKRTGEKVFLECVQDMDHENMFWYRQDPGLGLRLIYFSYDVKMKEKGDIPEGYSVSREKKERFSLILESASTNQTSMYLCASSLRRLNQPQHFGDGTRLSIL.